This T cell receptor beta chain is from a study of blood T cell repertoires in COVID-19. Individuals aged about 18 to 90 years were recruited from 24 US areas. Authors' methods: Nucleated cell counts were estimated from reference gene primer amplification. Some clones are missing from TCRdb's copy, which holds only in-frame ones; the method was immunoSEQ multiplex PCR. V and J calls and clone size are those listed in that table; D and trimming were worked out from the DNA. The table lists about 190,000 clones, 85% to 90% of them singletons. Trimming at V came to 4 bases and at J to 6 bases, leaving 5 bases not matched to a gene. CDR3 length: 15 residues. CDR1 SEHNR and CDR2 FQNEAQ come from the germline V gene (reference sequence).

Sequencing used PBMCs or T cells enriched from blood (not recorded which). The sequence was obtained from a middle-aged woman in a cohort exposed to, infected with or recovered from COVID-19 (not recorded which). V is TRBV7-9 and J is TRBJ2-1, with 11 positions matching TRBD2. CDR3 amino acids: CASSSLAGGLNEQFF. CDR3 DNA: TGTGCCAGCAGCTCTCTAGCGGGGGGTCTCAATGAGCAGTTCTTC.